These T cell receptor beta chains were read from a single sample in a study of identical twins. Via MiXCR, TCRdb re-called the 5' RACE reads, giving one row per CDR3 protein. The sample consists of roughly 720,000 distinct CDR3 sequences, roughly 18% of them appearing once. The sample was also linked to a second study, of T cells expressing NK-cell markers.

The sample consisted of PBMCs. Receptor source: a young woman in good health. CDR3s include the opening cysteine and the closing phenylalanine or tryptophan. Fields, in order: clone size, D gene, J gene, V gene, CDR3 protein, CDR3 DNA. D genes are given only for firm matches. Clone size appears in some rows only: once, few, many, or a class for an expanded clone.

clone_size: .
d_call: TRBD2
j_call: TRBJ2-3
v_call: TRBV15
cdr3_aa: CATSRPRAGGIDTQYF
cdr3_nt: TGTGCCACCAGCAGGCCTAGAGCGGGGGGGATAGATACGCAGTATTTT

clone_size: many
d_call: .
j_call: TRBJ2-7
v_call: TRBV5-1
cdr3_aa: CASSFGVGYEQYF
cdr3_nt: TGCGCCAGCAGCTTTGGGGTTGGCTACGAGCAGTACTTC

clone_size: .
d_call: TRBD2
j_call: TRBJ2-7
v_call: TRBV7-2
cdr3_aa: CASVPRASGTYEQYF
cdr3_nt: TGTGCCAGCGTCCCGAGAGCTAGCGGAACCTACGAGCAGTACTTC

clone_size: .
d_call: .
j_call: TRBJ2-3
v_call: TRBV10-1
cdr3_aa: CASSGSDGDWDTQYF
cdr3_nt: TGCGCCAGCAGTGGTTCCGACGGGGACTGGGATACGCAGTATTTT

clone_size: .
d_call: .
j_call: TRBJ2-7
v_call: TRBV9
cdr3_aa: CASSVGTPLSLEQYF
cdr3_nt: TGTGCCAGCAGCGTAGGGACTCCCCTCTCTCTCGAGCAGTACTTC

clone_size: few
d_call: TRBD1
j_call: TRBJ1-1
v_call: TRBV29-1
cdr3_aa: CSVTGGNTEAFF
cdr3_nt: TGCAGCGTTACAGGGGGCAACACTGAAGCTTTCTTT

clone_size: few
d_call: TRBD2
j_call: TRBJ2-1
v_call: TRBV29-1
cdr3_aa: CSVELSPGGSYNEQFF
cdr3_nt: TGCAGCGTTGAACTCTCACCGGGAGGGTCGTACAATGAGCAGTTCTTC

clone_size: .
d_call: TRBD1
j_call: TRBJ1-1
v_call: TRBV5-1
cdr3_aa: CASSLVQGAVENTEAFF
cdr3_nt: TGCGCCAGCAGCTTGGTACAGGGGGCCGTGGAGAACACTGAAGCTTTCTTT

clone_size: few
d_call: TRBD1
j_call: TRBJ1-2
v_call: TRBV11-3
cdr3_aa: CASSSTTGGDGYTF
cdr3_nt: TGTGCCAGCAGCTCCACTACAGGGGGAGATGGCTACACCTTC

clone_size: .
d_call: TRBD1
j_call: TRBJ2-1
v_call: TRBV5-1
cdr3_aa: CASSPGTGDNEQFF
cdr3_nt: TGCGCCAGCAGCCCTGGGACAGGGGACAATGAGCAGTTCTTC

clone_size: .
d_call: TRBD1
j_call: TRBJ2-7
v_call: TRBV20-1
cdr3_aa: CSASIGTGRYEQYF
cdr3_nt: TGCAGTGCTAGTATAGGGACAGGACGCTACGAGCAGTACTTC

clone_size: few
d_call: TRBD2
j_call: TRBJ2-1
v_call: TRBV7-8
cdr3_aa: CASSFGIAGGFEQFF
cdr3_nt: TGTGCCAGCAGCTTCGGTATAGCGGGAGGATTTGAGCAGTTCTTC

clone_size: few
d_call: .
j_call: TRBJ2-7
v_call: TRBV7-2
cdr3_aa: CASSLSQAYEQYF
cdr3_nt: TGTGCCAGCAGCTTATCACAGGCCTACGAGCAGTACTTC

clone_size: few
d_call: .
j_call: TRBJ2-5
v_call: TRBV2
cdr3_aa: CASSEAGQVGRKTQYF
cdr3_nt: TGTGCCAGCAGTGAAGCGGGTCAGGTCGGGCGGAAGACCCAGTACTTC

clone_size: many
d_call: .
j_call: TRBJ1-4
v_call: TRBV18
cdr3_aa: CASSLQYNEKLFF
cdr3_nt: TGTGCCAGCTCTCTACAGTATAATGAAAAACTGTTTTTT

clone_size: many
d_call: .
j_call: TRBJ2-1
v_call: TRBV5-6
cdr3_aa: CASSFRGAYNEQFF
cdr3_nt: TGTGCCAGCAGCTTTCGGGGGGCTTACAATGAGCAGTTCTTC

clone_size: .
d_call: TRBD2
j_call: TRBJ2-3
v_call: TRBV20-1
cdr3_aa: CSATGLAGGIDTQYF
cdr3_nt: TGCAGTGCTACGGGACTAGCGGGAGGGATTGATACGCAGTATTTT

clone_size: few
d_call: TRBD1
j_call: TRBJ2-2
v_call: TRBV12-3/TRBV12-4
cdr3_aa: CASSEAGTDTGELFF
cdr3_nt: TGTGCCAGCAGTGAAGCCGGGACAGACACCGGGGAGCTGTTTTTT

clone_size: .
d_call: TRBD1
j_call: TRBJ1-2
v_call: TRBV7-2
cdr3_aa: CASSRDRGVPIYGYTF
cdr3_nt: TGTGCCAGCAGCAGGGACAGGGGGGTTCCCATCTATGGCTACACCTTC

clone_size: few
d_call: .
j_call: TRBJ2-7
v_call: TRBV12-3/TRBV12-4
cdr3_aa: CASSLSRRPTEQYF
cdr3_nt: TGTGCCAGCAGTTTGTCTCGAAGACCCACCGAGCAGTACTTC

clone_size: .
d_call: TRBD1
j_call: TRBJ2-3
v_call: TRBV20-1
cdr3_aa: CSAAGTASTDTQYF
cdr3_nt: TGCAGTGCAGCCGGGACAGCCAGCACAGATACGCAGTATTTT

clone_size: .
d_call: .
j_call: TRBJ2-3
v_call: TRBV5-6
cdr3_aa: CASSPWGGAGDTQYF
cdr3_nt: TGTGCCAGCAGCCCCTGGGGCGGGGCGGGAGATACGCAGTATTTT

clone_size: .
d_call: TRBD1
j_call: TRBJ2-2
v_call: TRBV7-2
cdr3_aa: CASNPRTGGTGELFF
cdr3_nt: TGTGCCAGCAACCCCCGGACAGGGGGCACCGGGGAGCTGTTTTTT

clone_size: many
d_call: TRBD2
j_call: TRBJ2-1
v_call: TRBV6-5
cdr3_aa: CASSFLAGASNEQFF
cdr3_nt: TGTGCCAGCAGTTTTCTAGCGGGAGCTTCGAATGAGCAGTTCTTC

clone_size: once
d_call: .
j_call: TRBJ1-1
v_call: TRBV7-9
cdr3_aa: CAGGPGDNTEAFF
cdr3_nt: TGTGCCGGGGGCCCCGGCGACAACACTGAAGCTTTCTTT

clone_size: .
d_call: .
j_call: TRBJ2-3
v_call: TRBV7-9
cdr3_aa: CASSLEPGRLADTQYF
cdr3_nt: TGTGCCAGCAGCTTAGAGCCAGGGAGGTTAGCAGATACGCAGTATTTT

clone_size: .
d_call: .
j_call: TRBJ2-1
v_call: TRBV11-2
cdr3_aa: CASSLGGEGLKQFF
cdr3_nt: TGTGCCAGCAGCTTGGGGGGTGAAGGCTTAAAGCAGTTCTTC

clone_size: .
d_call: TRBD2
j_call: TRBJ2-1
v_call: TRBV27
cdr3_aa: CASSLSGAGGPVDEQFF
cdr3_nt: TGTGCCAGCAGTTTATCGGGAGCGGGAGGGCCGGTCGATGAGCAGTTCTTC

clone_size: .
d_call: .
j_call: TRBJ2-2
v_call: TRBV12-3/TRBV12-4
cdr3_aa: CASTLLPHNRELFF
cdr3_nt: TGTGCCAGCACCCTACTTCCGCATAACCGGGAGCTGTTTTTT

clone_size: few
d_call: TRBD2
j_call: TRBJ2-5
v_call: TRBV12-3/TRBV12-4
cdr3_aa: CASSFGRGGPETQYF
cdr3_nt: TGTGCCAGCAGTTTCGGGCGGGGGGGCCCAGAGACCCAGTACTTC

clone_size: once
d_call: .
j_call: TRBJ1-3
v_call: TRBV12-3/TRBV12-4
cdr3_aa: CASINRGHTIYF
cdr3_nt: TGTGCCAGCATAAATCGGGGGCACACCATATATTTT

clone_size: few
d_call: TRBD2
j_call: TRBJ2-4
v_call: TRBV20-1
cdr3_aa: CSARDALGSGGVQANF
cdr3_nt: TGCAGTGCTAGAGATGCCCTAGGTAGCGGGGGGGTTCAGGCGAACTTC

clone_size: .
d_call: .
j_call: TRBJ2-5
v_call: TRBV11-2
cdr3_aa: CASMKPGTRGSETQYF
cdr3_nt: TGTGCCAGCATGAAGCCCGGGACAAGGGGTTCGGAGACCCAGTACTTC

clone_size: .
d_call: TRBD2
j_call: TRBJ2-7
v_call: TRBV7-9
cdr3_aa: CASITHTGTSGIGEQYF
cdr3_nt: TGTGCCAGCATCACCCACACCGGGACTAGCGGGATAGGGGAGCAGTACTTC

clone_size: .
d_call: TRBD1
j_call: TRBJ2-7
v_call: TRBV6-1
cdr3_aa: CASRRTGSTSYEQYF
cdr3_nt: TGTGCCAGCAGGAGGACAGGGAGTACCTCCTACGAGCAGTACTTC

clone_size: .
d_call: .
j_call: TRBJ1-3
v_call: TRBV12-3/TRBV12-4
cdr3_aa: CASSFARTPGNTIYF
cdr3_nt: TGTGCCAGCAGTTTCGCCCGGACCCCGGGAAACACCATATATTTT